The rows below give T cell receptor beta chains drawn from one sample of a study of response to subunit inactivated influenza vaccine. TCRdb used MiXCR to reprocess the RT-PCR reads, holding one entry per CDR3 protein. This sample has about 570,000 distinct CDR3 sequences, with approximately 10% found just once. These data also featured in a second study, about T cells expressing NK-cell markers.

The material sequenced was PBMCs from blood, taken on the day of vaccination. These receptors all come from a man aged 50-59 years who received an inactivated influenza vaccine. Both conserved end residues are trimmed from each CDR3.

v_call	j_call	cdr3_length	cdr3_aa
TRBV5-1	TRBJ1-1	11	ASSDVVNTEAF
TRBV4-2	TRBJ1-1	13	ASSQDRTSNTEAF
TRBV24-1	TRBJ2-1	14	ATSDRTGVAYNEQF
TRBV25-1	TRBJ1-2	13	ASSEYPTGLYGYT
TRBV12-3/TRBV12-4	TRBJ2-3	13	ASSLGGGWPDTQY
TRBV7-8	TRBJ2-2	10	ASSLGADPQF
TRBV4-3	TRBJ2-2	17	ASSQEGGLAGVYTGELF
TRBV6-6	TRBJ2-1	10	ASSWDSNEQF
TRBV27	TRBJ1-2	11	ASRPHRDGGYT
TRBV10-3	TRBJ1-1	14	AISEPGQDMNTEAF
TRBV29-1	TRBJ1-2	11	SVDGGASYGYT
TRBV3-1	TRBJ2-7	13	ASSPQVGRLGEQY